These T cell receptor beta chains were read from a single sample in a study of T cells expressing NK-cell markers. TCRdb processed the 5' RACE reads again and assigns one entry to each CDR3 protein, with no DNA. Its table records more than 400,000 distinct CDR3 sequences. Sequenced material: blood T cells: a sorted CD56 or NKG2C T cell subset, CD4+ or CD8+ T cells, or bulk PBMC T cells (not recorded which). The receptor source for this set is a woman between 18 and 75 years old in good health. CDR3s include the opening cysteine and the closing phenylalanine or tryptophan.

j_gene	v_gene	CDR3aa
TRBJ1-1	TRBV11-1	CASSFSGQGGDAAFF
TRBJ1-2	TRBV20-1	CSAKWAGENYGYTF
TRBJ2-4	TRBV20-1	CSATETSGAGGIQYF
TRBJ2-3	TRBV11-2	CASSLVTLAGGRGTDTQYF
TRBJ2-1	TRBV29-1	CSVSASGSGYEQFF
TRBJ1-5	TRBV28	CASRGIRQGNQPQHF
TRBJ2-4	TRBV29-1	CSVEVLTLAKNIQYF
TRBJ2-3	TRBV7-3	CASSLKASDTQYF
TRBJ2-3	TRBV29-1	CSVEPSGSFQYF
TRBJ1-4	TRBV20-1	CSAWDRVSVRNEKLFF
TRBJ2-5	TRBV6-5	CASSNTGGQETQYF
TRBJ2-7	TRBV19	CASSIRASGTYEQYF
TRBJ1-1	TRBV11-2	CAVREVGATEAFF
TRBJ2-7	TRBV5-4	CASRNGGRLGAEQYF
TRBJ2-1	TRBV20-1	CSTSHPGTSGFGEQFF
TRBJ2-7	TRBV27	CASRFIRSSSYEQYF
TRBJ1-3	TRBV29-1	CSVGLQSSGNTIYF
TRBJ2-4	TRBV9	CASSLDREGKNIQYF
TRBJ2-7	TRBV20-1	CSGGDKLYEQYF
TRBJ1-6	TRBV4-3	CASSQGTGSNSPLHF
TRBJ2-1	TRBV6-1	CASRPTSGSYNEQFF
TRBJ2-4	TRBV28	CASSDRLATWGSKNIQYF
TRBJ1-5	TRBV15	CATSRAPLSPYSNQPQHF
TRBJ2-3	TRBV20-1	CSAPPSGGYTDTQYF
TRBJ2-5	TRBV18	CASSPPGPPGETQYF
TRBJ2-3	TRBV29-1	CSVGSFGLAGLTDTQYF
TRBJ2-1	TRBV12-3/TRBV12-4	CASQERGLPVRNEQFF
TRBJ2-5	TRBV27	CASSSGREETQYF
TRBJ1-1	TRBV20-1	CSAGGRAGKAFF
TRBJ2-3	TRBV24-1	CATSDLVGTDTQYF
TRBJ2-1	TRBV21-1	CASPQGAYNEQFF
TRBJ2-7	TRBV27	CASKGLAGNYEQYF
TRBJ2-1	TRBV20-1	CSARGRTGNNEQFF
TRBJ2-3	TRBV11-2	CASSWTGELTDTQYF
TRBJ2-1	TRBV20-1	CSARGQGAGYNEQFF
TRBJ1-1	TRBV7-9	CASSLAGGGGTEAFF